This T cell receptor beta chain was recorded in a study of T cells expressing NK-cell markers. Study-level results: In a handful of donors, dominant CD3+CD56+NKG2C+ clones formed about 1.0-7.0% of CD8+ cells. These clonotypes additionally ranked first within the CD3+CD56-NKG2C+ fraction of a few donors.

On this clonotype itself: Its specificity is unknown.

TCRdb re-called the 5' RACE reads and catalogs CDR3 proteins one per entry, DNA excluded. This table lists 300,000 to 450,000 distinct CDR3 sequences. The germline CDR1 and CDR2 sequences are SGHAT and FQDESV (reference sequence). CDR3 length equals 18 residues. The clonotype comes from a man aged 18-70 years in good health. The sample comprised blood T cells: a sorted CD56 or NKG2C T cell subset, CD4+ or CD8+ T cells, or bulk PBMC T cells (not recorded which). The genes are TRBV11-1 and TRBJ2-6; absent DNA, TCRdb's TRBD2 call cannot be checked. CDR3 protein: CASSLAFGGATGANVLTF.